This T cell receptor (beta chain) originates from a study of blood T cell repertoires in COVID-19. Turning to the study itself: Samples representing acute and convalescent COVID-19 were sourced from the United States, Italy and Spain. Sources were T cells, B-cell-depleted T cells, or PBMCs; the material itself was cDNA or gDNA.

Sequencing used immunoSEQ multiplex PCR; TCRdb keeps in-frame clones, though not all of them. The table shows about 230,000 clones, with around 81% occurring only once. The CDR3 runs 11 residues. The V and J ends lost 8 bases and 5 bases respectively, with 9 bases between them. Germline assignment: CDR1 MNHEY and CDR2 SVGAGI. The sequence was obtained from a woman at least 80 years old with COVID-19, enrolled during active disease. The chain employs TRBV6-5 and TRBJ1-1, with D maybe TRBD1 (5 bases). Sequences were obtained from peripheral blood. The CDR3 DNA follows: TGTGCCAGCCGACAGAGAACTGAAGCTTTCTTT. Protein sequence: CASRQRTEAFF.